The sequence of this TCR beta chain was determined in a study of cytotoxic CD8 clonotypes in ibrutinib-treated CLL. Study-level points and caveats: Public clonotypes showed up rarely, and on treatment they shrank or held steady. Exceeding age-matched healthy donors, baseline clonality also tracked the counts of circulating CD8+ T cells.

With regard to this clone: Its matching antigen is unknown.

Target depth was 1 in 200,000 to 1 in 1 million T cells, about 10x per clonotype. Generated by immunoSEQ multiplex PCR, the TCRdb table keeps only in-frame clones and is missing some. Here the sample spans 200,000 to 250,000 clones, about four fifths being singletons. Sequenced material: PBMCs, taken after 12 months of ibrutinib treatment. The source of this sequence is a human donor with chronic lymphocytic leukemia.

The CDR3 spells CASSIEHRGELFF. CDR3 DNA sequence: TGTGCCAGTAGTATAGAGCACAGGGGAGAACTGTTTTTT. The rearrangement joins TRBV19 to TRBJ1-4; 7 nucleotides agree with TRBD1. CDR3 length: 13 residues. Germline CDR1 and CDR2: LNHDA and SQIVND (reference sequence). V dropped 0 bases and J dropped 12; count of bases not matched to a gene: 4.